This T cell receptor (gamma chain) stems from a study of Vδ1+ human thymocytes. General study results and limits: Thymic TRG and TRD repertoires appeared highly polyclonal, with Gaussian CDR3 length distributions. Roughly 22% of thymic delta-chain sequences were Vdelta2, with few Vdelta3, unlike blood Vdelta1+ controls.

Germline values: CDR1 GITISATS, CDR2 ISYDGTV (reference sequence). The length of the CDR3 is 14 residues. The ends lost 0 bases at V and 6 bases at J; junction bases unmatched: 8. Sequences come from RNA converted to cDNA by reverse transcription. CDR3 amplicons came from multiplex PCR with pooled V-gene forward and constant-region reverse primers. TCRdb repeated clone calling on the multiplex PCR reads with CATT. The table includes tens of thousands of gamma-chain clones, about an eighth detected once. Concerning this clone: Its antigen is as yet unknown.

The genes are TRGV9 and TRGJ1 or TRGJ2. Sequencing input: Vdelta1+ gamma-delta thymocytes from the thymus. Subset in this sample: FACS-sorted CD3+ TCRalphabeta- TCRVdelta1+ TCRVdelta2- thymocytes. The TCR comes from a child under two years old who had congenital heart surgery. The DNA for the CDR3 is TGTGCCTTGTGGGAGGTGCCCGCTGGTTATAAGAAACTCTTT. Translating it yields CALWEVPAGYKKLF.